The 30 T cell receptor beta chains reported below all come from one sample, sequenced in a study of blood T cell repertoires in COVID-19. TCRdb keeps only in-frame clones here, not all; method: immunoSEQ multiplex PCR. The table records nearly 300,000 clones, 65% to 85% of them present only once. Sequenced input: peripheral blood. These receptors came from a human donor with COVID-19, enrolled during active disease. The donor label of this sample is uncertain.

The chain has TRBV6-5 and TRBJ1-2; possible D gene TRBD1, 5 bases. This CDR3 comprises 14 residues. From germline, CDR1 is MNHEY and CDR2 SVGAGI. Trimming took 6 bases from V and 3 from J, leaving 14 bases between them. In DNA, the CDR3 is TGTGCCAGCAGAATCCCAGGGAACTACTATGGCTACACCTTC. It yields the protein CASRIPGNYYGYTF.

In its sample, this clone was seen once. This chain's CDR3 is CAWTSSANYGYTF. The DNA for the CDR3 is TGTGCCTGGACAAGTTCGGCTAACTATGGCTACACCTTC. This chain connects TRBV30 to TRBJ1-2; D not certain. V was pared by 4 bases and J by 0 bases, with 9 bases between. Germline CDR1 GTSNPN, CDR2 SVGIG (reference sequence). The CDR3 runs to 13 residues.

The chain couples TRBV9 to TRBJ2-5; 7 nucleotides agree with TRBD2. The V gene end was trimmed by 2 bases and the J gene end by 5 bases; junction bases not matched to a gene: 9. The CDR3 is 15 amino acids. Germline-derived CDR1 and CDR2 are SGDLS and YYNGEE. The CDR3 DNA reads TGTGCCAGCAGCGTTGAAGCGGGGACGCGGGAGACCCAGTACTTC. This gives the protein CASSVEAGTRETQYF.

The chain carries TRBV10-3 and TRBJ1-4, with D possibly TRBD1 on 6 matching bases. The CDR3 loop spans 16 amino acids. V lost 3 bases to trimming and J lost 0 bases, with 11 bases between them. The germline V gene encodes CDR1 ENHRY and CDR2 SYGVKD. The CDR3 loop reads CAISDNRDATNEKLFF. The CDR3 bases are TGTGCCATCAGTGATAACAGGGACGCAACTAATGAAAAACTGTTTTTT.

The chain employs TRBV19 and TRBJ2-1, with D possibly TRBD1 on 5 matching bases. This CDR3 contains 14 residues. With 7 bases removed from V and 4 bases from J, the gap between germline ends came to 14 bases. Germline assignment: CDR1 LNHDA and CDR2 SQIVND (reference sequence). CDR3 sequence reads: CASTLSAGYNEQFF. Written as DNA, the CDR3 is TGTGCCAGTACCCTATCGGCAGGGTACAATGAGCAGTTCTTC.

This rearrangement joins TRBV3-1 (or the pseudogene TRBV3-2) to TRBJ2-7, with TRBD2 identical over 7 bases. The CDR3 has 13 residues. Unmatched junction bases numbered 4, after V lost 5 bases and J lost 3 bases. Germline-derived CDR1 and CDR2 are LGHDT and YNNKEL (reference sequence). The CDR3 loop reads CASSDRTSYEQYF. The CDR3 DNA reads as TGTGCCAGCAGCGACCGGACTAGCTACGAGCAGTACTTC.

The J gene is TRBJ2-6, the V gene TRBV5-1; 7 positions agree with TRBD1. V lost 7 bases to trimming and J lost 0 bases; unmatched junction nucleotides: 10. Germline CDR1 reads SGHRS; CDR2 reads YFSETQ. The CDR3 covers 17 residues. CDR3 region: CASQRDRATSGANVLTF. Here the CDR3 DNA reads TGCGCCAGCCAGCGCGACAGGGCTACCTCTGGGGCCAACGTCCTGACTTTC.

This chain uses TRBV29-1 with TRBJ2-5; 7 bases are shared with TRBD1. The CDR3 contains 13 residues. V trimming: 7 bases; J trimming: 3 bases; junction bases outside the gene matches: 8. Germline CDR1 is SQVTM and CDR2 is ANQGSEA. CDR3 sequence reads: CSASPGTEETQYF. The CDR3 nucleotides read TGCAGCGCCTCACCCGGGACAGAAGAGACCCAGTACTTC.

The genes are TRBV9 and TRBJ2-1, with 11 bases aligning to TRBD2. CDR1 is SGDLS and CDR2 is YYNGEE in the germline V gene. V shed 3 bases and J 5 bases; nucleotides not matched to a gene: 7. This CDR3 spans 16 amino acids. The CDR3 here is CASSDHLGLADNEQFF. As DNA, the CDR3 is TGTGCCAGCAGCGATCACCTGGGACTAGCGGACAATGAGCAGTTCTTC.

The CDR3 region is CASLPSSTDTQYF. The CDR3 coding sequence is TGTGCCAGCCTCCCTTCTAGCACAGATACGCAGTATTTT. The rearrangement joins TRBV28 to TRBJ2-3; D unresolved. Germline CDR1 and CDR2: MDHEN and SYDVKM. The V gene lost 8 bases and the J gene lost 0 bases, with 9 bases spanning the gap. The CDR3 covers 13 residues.

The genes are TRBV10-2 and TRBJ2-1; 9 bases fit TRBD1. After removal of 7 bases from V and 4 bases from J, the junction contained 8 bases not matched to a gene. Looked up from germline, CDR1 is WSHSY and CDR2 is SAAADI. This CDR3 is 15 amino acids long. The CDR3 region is CASTIDRGEYNEQFF. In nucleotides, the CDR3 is TGCGCCAGCACCATAGACAGGGGGGAATACAATGAGCAGTTCTTC.

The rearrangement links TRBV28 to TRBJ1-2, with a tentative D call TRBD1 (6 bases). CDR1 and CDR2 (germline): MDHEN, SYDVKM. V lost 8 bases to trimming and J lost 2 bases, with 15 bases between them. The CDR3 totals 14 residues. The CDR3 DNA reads TGTGCCAGCCGCCTTTGGGGGGGCAACTATGGCTACACCTTC. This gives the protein CASRLWGGNYGYTF.

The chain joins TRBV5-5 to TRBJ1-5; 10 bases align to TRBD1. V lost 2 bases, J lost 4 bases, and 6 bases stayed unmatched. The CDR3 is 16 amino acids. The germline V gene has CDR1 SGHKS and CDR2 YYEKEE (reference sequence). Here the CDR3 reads CASSFRQGAGNQPQHF. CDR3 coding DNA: TGTGCCAGCAGCTTCCGACAGGGGGCAGGTAATCAGCCCCAGCATTTT.

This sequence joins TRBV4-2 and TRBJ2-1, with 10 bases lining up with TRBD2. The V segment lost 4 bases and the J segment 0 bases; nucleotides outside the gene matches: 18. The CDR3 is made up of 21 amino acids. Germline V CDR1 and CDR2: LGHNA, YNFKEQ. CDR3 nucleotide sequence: TGTGCCAGCAGCCCCGGACAATCCCGGAGTAGCGGGAGGTACTCCTACAATGAGCAGTTCTTC. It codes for CASSPGQSRSSGRYSYNEQFF.

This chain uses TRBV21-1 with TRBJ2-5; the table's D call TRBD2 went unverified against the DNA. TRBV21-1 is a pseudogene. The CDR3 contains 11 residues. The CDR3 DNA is TGTGCCAGCAGCCGGGGGGGGACCCAGTACTTC. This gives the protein CASSRGGTQYF.

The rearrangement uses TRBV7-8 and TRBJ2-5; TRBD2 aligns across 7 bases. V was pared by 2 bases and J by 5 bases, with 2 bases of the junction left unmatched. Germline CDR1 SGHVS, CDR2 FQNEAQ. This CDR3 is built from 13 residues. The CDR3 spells CASSLMGGETQYF. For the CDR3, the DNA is TGTGCCAGCAGCTTAATGGGGGGGGAGACCCAGTACTTC.

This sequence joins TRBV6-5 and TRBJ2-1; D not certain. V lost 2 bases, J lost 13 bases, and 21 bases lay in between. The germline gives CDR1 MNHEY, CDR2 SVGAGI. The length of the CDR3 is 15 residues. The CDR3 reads CASSYDSSIPSVQFF. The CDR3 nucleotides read TGTGCCAGCAGTTACGACTCATCAATTCCATCCGTCCAGTTCTTC.

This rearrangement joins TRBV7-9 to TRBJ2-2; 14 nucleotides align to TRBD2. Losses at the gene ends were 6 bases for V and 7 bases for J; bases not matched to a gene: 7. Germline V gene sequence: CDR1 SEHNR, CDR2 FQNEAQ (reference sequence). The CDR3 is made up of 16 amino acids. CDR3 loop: CASRRLAGGPNGELFF. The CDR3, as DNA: TGTGCCAGCAGAAGACTAGCGGGAGGGCCGAACGGGGAGCTGTTTTTT.

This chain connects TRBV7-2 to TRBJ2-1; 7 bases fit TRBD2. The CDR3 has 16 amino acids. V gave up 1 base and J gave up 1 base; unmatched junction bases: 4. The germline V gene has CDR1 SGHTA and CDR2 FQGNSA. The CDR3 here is CASSLVPSGSYNEQFF. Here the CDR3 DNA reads TGTGCCAGCAGCTTAGTACCTAGCGGTTCCTACAATGAGCAGTTCTTC.

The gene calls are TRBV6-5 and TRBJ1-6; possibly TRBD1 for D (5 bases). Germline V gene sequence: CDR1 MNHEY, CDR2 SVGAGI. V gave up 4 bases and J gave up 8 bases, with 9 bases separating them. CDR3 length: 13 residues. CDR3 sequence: CASSFRVDSPLHF. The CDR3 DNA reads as TGTGCCAGCAGTTTCAGGGTAGATTCACCCCTCCACTTT.

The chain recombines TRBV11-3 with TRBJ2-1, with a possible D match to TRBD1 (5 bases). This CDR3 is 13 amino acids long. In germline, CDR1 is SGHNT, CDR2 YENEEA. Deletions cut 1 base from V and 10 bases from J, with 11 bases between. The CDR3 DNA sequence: TGTGCCAGCAGCTTAGGGGGCCGCTTAGAGCAGTTCTTC. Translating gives CASSLGGRLEQFF.

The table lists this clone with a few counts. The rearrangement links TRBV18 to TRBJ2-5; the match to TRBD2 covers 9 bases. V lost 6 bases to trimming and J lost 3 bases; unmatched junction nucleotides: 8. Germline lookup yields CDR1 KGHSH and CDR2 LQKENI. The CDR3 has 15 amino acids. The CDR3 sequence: CASSPEAGGEETQYF. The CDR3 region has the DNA TGTGCCAGCTCCCCGGAGGCGGGGGGGGAAGAGACCCAGTACTTC.

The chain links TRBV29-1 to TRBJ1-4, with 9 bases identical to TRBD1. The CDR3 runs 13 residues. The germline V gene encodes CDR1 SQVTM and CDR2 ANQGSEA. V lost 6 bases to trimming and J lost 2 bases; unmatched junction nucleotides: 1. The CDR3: CSVGTGTNEKLFF. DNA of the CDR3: TGCAGCGTGGGGACAGGGACTAATGAAAAACTGTTTTTT.

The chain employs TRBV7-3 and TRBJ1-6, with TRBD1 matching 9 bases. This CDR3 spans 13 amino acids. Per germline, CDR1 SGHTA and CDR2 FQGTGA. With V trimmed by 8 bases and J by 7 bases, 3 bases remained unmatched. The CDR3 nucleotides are TGTGCCAGCGGGACAGGGCAAAATTCACCCCTCCACTTT. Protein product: CASGTGQNSPLHF.

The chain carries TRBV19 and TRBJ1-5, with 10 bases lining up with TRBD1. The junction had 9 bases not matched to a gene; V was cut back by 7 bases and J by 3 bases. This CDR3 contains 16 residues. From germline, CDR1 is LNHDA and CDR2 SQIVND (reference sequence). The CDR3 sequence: CASIARDRGSNQPQHF. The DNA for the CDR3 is TGTGCCAGTATTGCCCGGGACAGGGGCTCCAATCAGCCCCAGCATTTT. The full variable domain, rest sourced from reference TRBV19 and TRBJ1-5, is DGGITQSPKYLFRKEGQNVTLSCEQNLNHDAMYWYRQDPGQGLRLIYYSQIVNDFQKGDIAEGYSVSREKKESFPLTVTSAQKNPTAFYLCASIARDRGSNQPQHFGDGTRLSIL.

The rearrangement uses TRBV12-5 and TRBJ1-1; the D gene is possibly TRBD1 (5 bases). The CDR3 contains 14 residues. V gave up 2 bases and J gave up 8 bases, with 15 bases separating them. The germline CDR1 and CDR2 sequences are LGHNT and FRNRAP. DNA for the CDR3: TGTGCTAGTGGTTTGAGGGTGGGGGGAGGAGAAGCTTTCTTT. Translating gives CASGLRVGGGEAFF.

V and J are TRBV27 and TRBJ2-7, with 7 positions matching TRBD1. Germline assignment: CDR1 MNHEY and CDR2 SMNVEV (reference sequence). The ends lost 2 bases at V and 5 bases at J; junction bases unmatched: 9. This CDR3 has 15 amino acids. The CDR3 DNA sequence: TGTGCCAGCAGTTTACGGACTGGGACAGACCACGAGCAGTACTTC. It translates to CASSLRTGTDHEQYF.

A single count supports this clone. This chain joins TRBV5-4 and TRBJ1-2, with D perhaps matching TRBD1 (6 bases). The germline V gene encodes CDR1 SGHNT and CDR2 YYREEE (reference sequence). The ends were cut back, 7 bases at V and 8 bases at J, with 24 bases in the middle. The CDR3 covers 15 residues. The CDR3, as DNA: TGTGCCAGCGGACTGCGCCTGGGGGCGGCCGAGGGCTACACCTTC. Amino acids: CASGLRLGAAEGYTF.

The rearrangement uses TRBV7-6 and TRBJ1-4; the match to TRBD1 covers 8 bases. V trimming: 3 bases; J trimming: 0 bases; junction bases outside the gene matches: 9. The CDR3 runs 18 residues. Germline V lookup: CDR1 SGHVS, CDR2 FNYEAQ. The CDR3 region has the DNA TGTGCCAGCAGCTTGACAGGGGTGGACCTTACAACTAATGAAAAACTGTTTTTT. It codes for CASSLTGVDLTTNEKLFF.

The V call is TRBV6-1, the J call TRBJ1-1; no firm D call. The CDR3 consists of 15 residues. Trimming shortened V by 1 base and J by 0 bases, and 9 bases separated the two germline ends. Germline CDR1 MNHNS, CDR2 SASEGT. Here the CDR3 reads CASSEVAGMNTEAFF. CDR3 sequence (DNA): TGTGCCAGCAGTGAAGTGGCAGGAATGAACACTGAAGCTTTCTTT.